This note documents a single T cell receptor beta chain sequence. It lacks a known antigen. No much larger clone is present one base from it, and per-base qualities are unavailable. This record comes from a study of control samples from healthy donors and cancer patients (dated by TCRdb to about 2020). Receptor libraries were prepared by the immunoSEQ multiplex PCR assay. TCRdb obtained this table from immuneACCESS and retained in-frame rearrangements with V and J assigned. These tables miss some clones; where compared with another copy, unresolved V genes account for less than half of the shortfall, and the remainder is unexplained. Within this sample are about 17,000 clones, with approximately 91% of them counted one time only. Of the sample, 25% to 40% is held by the ten largest clones. The CDR3 holds 14 amino acids from the cysteine to the phenylalanine. The read is trimmed to its CDR3 DNA, 42 bases read in frame from base 1. Trimming at the junction amounts to 3 bases on V and 9 bases on J, and the germline ends lie 15 bases apart. In the germline V gene, CDR1 corresponds to SGHTA and CDR2 to FQGNSA.

Material for sequencing was PBMCs. The chain links TRBV7-2 with TRBJ2-1; the D gene lacks a confident call. The TCR comes from a man aged 55 to 70 with head and neck cancer. The DNA sequence is as follows: TGTGCCAGCAGCTTGGACCCGACCCCCGGTGAGCAGTTCTTC. Its protein reads: CASSLDPTPGEQFF.